The sequence of this T cell receptor beta chain was determined in a study of blood T cell repertoires in COVID-19. Study details: Sources were T cells, B-cell-depleted T cells, or PBMCs; the material itself was cDNA or gDNA.

This clone was seen a single time. Recovered status applied to Cohort 3 donors who had two consecutive negative PCRs. It also applied to those with clearance or with symptom resolution. As originally analysed: Amplification of reference gene primers was used by the study to estimate nucleated cell counts. Generated by immunoSEQ multiplex PCR, the TCRdb table keeps only in-frame clones and is missing some. That table supplies the V and J calls and clone size; D and trimming were determined from the DNA. This table has 250,000 to 300,000 clones, about 89% appearing once. The germline V gene encodes CDR1 KGHDR and CDR2 SFDVKD. The CDR3 is 17 residues long. The J segment lost 2 bases and the V segment lost 4 bases, leaving 13 bases of the junction unmatched.

This receptor was identified in a man aged 40-49 years who had recovered from COVID-19. Sequenced sample: PBMCs or T cells enriched from blood (not recorded which). The chain uses TRBV24-1 and TRBJ2-7, with 7 bases identical to TRBD2. CDR3 residues: CATSDHLEGGGTYEQYF. CDR3 DNA sequence: TGTGCCACCAGTGACCACTTGGAGGGCGGGGGTACCTACGAGCAGTACTTC.